This is a list of T cell receptor beta chains from one sample in a study of cytotoxic CD8 clonotypes in ibrutinib-treated CLL. Measured with immunoSEQ multiplex PCR; TCRdb has only the in-frame clones, and not every one. The sample consists of around 200,000 clones, roughly three quarters of them appearing once. Sample: PBMCs, taken after 12 months of ibrutinib treatment. The receptors were sampled from a human donor with chronic lymphocytic leukemia. CDR3s include the opening cysteine and the closing phenylalanine or tryptophan. D genes are given only for firm matches. A row's size may be missing; if present it is once, few, many or a size class.

TRBV10-2,TRBD1,NA,TRBJ1-3,CASTGGQGLGNTIYF,TGCGCCAGCACCGGGGGACAGGGGCTCGGAAACACCATATATTTT
TRBV5-4,NA,once,TRBJ1-1,CASSLYRGSPTEAFF,TGTGCCAGCAGCTTGTATCGGGGTTCCCCCACTGAAGCTTTCTTT
TRBV4-2,NA,NA,TRBJ2-7,CASSQDRDFYEQYF,TGTGCCAGCAGCCAAGATCGCGACTTCTACGAGCAGTACTTC
TRBV11-2,NA,NA,TRBJ1-1,CASSLDGLKAFF,TGTGCCAGCAGCTTAGACGGTCTGAAAGCTTTCTTT
TRBV5-1,TRBD1,NA,TRBJ2-1,CASSLQGESYNEQFF,TGCGCCAGCAGCTTACAGGGGGAGTCCTACAATGAGCAGTTCTTC
TRBV11-2,NA,NA,TRBJ1-6,CASSPRGGTSPLHF,TGTGCCAGCAGCCCTCGGGGCGGAACTTCACCCCTCCACTTT
TRBV19,NA,NA,TRBJ2-1,CASSILSGPRSYNEQFF,TGTGCCAGTAGTATATTATCAGGACCCCGCTCCTACAATGAGCAGTTCTTC
TRBV6-6,NA,NA,TRBJ1-2,CASSPSRQPYGYTF,TGTGCCAGCAGCCCTAGCAGACAGCCCTATGGCTACACCTTC
TRBV6-6,TRBD2,NA,TRBJ2-3,CASSYRGGEPDTQYF,TGTGCCAGCAGTTACCGGGGAGGGGAGCCAGATACGCAGTATTTT
TRBV19,TRBD1,NA,TRBJ1-1,CASRFQQGGTTEAFF,TGTGCCAGTAGATTCCAACAGGGGGGGACCACTGAAGCTTTCTTT
TRBV7-8,NA,once,TRBJ1-3,CASSFSGGAGNTIYF,TGTGCCAGCAGCTTCAGCGGAGGAGCTGGAAACACCATATATTTT
TRBV4-2,NA,once,TRBJ2-7,CASSPSGLNYEQYF,TGTGCCAGCAGCCCATCGGGACTTAACTACGAGCAGTACTTC
TRBV4-1,NA,NA,TRBJ2-5,CASTQQVGETQYF,TGCGCCAGCACTCAACAGGTTGGAGAGACCCAGTACTTC
TRBV5-1,NA,once,TRBJ2-7,CASSATSGGYYEQYF,TGCGCCAGCAGCGCCACCTCCGGGGGATACTACGAGCAGTACTTC
TRBV6-5,TRBD2,NA,TRBJ2-5,CASSSSDFAGAETQYF,TGTGCCAGCAGTTCCTCCGACTTTGCGGGAGCTGAGACCCAGTACTTC
TRBV25-1,TRBD2,NA,TRBJ2-5,CASSLGGGQETQYF,TGTGCCAGCAGCTTGGGCGGGGGCCAAGAGACCCAGTACTTC
TRBV4-2,TRBD2,NA,TRBJ2-1,CASSQPSGKSYNEQFF,TGTGCCAGCAGCCAACCTAGCGGGAAATCCTACAATGAGCAGTTCTTC
TRBV5-6,NA,NA,TRBJ2-1,CASSSPLVYNEQFF,TGTGCCAGCAGCTCCCCACTAGTCTACAATGAGCAGTTCTTC
TRBV2,TRBD1,NA,TRBJ1-4,CATNRGSSEKLFF,TGTGCCACAAACAGGGGATCAAGTGAAAAACTGTTTTTT
TRBV6-5,NA,NA,TRBJ1-1,CASSYPGNTEAFF,TGTGCCAGCAGTTACCCGGGAAACACTGAAGCTTTCTTT
TRBV2,NA,NA,TRBJ2-1,CASRDTYNEQFF,TGTGCCAGCAGAGACACGTACAATGAGCAGTTCTTC
TRBV2,NA,once,TRBJ1-1,CASSPYTEAFF,TGTGCCAGCAGTCCGTACACTGAAGCTTTCTTT
TRBV19,TRBD2,NA,TRBJ2-5,CASSSGTSGGVWETQYF,TGTGCCAGTAGTTCCGGGACTAGCGGGGGGGTCTGGGAGACCCAGTACTTC
TRBV7-3,NA,NA,TRBJ2-3,CASSPGDGQYF,TGTGCCAGCAGTCCGGGGGATGGGCAGTATTTT
TRBV10-2,TRBD2,NA,TRBJ2-3,CASSESGLAGGEQWADTQYF,TGCGCCAGCAGTGAGTCGGGACTAGCGGGGGGCGAGCAGTGGGCAGATACGCAGTATTTT
TRBV9,NA,NA,TRBJ2-1,CASSVATVYNEQFF,TGTGCCAGCAGCGTAGCTACGGTATACAATGAGCAGTTCTTC
TRBV5-4,TRBD1,NA,TRBJ1-4,CASSSAATGGSNEKLFF,TGTGCCAGCAGCTCCGCCGCGACAGGGGGATCTAATGAAAAACTGTTTTTT
TRBV27,TRBD2,few,TRBJ2-5,CASSFDGRYQETQYF,TGTGCCAGCAGTTTCGACGGGAGGTACCAAGAGACCCAGTACTTC
TRBV9,NA,NA,TRBJ2-2,CASSATEGGPGGELFF,TGTGCCAGCAGCGCCACCGAAGGGGGGCCTGGCGGGGAGCTGTTTTTT
TRBV5-1,NA,NA,TRBJ2-3,CASSLGGSADTQYF,TGCGCCAGCAGCTTGGGAGGGTCTGCAGATACGCAGTATTTT
TRBV7-3,NA,NA,TRBJ2-2,CASRTQVGNTGELFF,TGTGCCAGCCGAACCCAGGTGGGGAACACCGGGGAGCTGTTTTTT
TRBV12-5,NA,NA,TRBJ1-2,CASGLFGRTINYGYTF,TGTGCTAGTGGTTTGTTTGGCAGAACAATTAACTATGGCTACACCTTC
TRBV28,NA,once,TRBJ2-7,CASASYEQYF,TGTGCCAGCGCCTCCTACGAGCAGTACTTC
TRBV10-3,NA,NA,TRBJ2-1,CAISGSRVKFF,TGTGCCATCAGTGGATCCAGGGTCAAGTTCTTC
TRBV6-4,TRBD1,NA,TRBJ2-5,CASSDLQGHGEQTQYF,TGTGCCAGCAGTGACTTACAGGGGCACGGTGAGCAGACCCAGTACTTC
TRBV6-1,TRBD1,NA,TRBJ1-5,CASREGQGLGSNQPQHF,TGTGCCAGCAGGGAAGGACAGGGGTTAGGTAGCAATCAGCCCCAGCATTTT
TRBV9,NA,many,TRBJ2-5,CASSPGQLTLETQYF,TGTGCCAGCAGTCCCGGACAGCTGACCTTAGAGACCCAGTACTTC
TRBV27,NA,NA,TRBJ2-5,CASSASPGTLSTQYF,TGTGCCAGCAGTGCCAGCCCCGGGACCTTATCGACCCAGTACTTC
TRBV6-6,NA,once,TRBJ2-7,CASSYSIRAAYYEQYF,TGTGCCAGCAGTTACTCGATCCGGGCTGCGTACTACGAGCAGTACTTC
TRBV6-1,TRBD2,NA,TRBJ2-5,CASSGHGLAGGETQYF,TGTGCCAGCAGTGGGCACGGACTAGCGGGGGGTGAGACCCAGTACTTC
TRBV7-8,TRBD1,NA,TRBJ2-7,CASSSTGGPIYEQYF,TGTGCCAGCAGCTCAACAGGGGGCCCTATCTACGAGCAGTACTTC